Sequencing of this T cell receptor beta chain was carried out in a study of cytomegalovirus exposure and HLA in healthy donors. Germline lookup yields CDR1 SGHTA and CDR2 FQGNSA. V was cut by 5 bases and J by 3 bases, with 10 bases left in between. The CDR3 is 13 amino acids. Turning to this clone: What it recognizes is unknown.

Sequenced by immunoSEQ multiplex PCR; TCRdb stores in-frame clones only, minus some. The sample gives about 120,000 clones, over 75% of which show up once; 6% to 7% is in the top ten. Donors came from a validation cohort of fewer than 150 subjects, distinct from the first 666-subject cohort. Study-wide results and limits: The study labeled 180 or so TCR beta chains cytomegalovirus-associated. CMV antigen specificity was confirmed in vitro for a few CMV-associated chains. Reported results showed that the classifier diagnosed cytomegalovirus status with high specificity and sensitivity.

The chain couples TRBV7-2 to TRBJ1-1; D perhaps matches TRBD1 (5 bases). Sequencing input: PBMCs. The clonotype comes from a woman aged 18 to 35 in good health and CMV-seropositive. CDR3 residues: CASSPGFDTEAFF. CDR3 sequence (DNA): TGTGCCAGCAGCCCAGGGTTCGACACTGAAGCTTTCTTT.